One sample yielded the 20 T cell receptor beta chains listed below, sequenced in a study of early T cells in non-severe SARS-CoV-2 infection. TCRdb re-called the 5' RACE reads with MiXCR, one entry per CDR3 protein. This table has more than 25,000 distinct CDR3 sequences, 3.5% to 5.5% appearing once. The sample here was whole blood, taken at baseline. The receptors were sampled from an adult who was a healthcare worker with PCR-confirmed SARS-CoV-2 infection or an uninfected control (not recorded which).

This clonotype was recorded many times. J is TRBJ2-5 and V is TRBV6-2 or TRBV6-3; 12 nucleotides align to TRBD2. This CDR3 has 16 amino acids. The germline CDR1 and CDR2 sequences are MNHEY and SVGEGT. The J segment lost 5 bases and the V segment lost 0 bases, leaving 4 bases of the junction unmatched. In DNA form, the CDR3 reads TGTGCCAGCAGTTACTCGACTAGCGGGGGCTGGGAGACCCAGTACTTC. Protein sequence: CASSYSTSGGWETQYF.

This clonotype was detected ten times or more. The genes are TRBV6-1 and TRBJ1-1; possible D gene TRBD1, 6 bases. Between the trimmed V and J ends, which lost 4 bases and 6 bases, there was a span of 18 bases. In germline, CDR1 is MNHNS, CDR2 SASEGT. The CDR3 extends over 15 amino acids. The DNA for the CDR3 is TGTGCCAGCAGTGTTCCTGGCACAGGGCGACCTGAAGCTTTCTTT. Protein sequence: CASSVPGTGRPEAFF.

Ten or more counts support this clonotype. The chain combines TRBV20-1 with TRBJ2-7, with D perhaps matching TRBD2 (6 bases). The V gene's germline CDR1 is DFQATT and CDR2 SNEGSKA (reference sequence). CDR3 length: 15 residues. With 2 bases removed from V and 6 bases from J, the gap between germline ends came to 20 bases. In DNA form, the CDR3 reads TGCAGTGCTAGACCCCGGAGGGGTGATTTCAGCGAGCAGTACTTC. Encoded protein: CSARPRRGDFSEQYF.

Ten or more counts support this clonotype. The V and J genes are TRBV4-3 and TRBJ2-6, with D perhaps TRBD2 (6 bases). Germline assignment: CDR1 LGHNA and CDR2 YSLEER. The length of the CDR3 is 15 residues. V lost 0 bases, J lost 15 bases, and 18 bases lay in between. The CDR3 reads CASSQDLAGTQPLTF. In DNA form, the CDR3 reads TGCGCCAGCAGCCAAGATCTTGCGGGGACTCAGCCCCTGACTTTC.

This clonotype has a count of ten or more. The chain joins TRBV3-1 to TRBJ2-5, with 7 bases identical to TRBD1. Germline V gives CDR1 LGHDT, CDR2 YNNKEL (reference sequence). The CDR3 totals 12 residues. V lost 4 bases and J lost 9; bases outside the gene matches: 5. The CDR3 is CASSLTTGPQYF. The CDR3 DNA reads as TGTGCCAGCAGCCTTACGACAGGGCCCCAGTACTTC.

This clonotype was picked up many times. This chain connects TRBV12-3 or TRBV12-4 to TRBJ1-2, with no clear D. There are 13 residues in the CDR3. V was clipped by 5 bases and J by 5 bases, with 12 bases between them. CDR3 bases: TGTGCCAGCAGTCCGTTACTACCTTATGGCTACACCTTC. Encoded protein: CASSPLLPYGYTF.

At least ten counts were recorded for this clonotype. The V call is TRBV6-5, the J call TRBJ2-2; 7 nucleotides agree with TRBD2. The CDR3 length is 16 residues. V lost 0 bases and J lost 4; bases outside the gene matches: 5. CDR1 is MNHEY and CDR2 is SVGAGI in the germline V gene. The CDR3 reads CASSYSGGSGTGELFF. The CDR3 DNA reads TGTGCCAGCAGTTACTCTGGCGGGAGCGGCACCGGGGAGCTGTTTTTT.

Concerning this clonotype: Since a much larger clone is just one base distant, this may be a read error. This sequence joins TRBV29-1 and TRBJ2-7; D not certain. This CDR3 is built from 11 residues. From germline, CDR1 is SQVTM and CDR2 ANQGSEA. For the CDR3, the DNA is TGCAGCGTTTCACATTCCTTCGAGCAGTACTTC. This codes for CSVSHSFEQYF.

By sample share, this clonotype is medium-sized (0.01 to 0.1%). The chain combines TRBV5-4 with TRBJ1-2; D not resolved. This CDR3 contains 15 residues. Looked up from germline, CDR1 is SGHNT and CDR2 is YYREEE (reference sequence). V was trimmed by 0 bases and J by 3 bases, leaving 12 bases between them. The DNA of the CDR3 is TGTGCCAGCAGCTTGGTGGGTAATCTGGACTATGGCTACACCTTC. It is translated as CASSLVGNLDYGYTF.

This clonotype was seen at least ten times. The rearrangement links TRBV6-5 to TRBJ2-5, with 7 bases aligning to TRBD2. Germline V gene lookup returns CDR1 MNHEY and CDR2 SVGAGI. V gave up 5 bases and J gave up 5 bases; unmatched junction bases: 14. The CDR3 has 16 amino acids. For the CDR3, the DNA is TGTGCCAGCAGTCCCACCTTTGGAGCGGGAAGCGAGACCCAGTACTTC. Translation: CASSPTFGAGSETQYF.

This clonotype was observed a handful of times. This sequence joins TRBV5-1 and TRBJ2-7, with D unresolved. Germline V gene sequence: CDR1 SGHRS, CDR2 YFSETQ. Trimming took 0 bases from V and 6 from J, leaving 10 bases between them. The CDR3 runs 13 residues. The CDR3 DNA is TGCGCCAGCAGCTTGGGGGTTAGCAGCGAGCAGTACTTC. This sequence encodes CASSLGVSSEQYF.

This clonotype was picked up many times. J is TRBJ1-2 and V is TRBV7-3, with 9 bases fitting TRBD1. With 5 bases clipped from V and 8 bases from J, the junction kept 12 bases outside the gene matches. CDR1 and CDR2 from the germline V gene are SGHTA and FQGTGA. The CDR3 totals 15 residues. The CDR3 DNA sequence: TGTGCCAGCAGCCCCACCGTGGGACAGGGAATGGGCTACACCTTC. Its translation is CASSPTVGQGMGYTF.

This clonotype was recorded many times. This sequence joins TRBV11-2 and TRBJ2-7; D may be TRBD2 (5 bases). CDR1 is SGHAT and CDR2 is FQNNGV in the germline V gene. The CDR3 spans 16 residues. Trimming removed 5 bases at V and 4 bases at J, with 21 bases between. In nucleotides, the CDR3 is TGTGCCAGCAGCCCGGGGTCCGCATCAGGAATTTACGAGCAGTACTTC. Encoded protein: CASSPGSASGIYEQYF.

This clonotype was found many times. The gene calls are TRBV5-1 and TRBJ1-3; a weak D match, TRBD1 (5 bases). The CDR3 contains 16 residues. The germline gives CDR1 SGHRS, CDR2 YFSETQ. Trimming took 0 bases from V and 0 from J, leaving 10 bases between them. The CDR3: CASSLDSQGSGNTIYF. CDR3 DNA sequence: TGCGCCAGCAGCTTGGATTCCCAGGGCTCTGGAAACACCATATATTTT. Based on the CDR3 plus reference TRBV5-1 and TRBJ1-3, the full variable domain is KAGVTQTPRYLIKTRGQQVTLSCSPISGHRSVSWYQQTPGQGLQFLFEYFSETQRNKGNFPGRFSGRQFSNSRSEMNVSTLELGDSALYLCASSLDSQGSGNTIYFGEGSWLTVV.

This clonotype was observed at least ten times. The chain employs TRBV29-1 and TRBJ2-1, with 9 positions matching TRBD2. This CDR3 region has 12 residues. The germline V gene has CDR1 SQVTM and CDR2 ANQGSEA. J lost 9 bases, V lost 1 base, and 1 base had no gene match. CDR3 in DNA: TGCAGCGTTGAAGCACTAGCGGGTGAGCAGTTCTTC. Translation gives CSVEALAGEQFF.

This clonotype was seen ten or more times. CDR3 amino acids: CASTPSTGDLYNEQFF. The CDR3, as DNA: TGTGCCAGTACCCCTTCGACGGGTGACCTATACAATGAGCAGTTCTTC. This chain joins TRBV19 and TRBJ2-1; D is ambiguous. CDR1 and CDR2 from the germline V gene are LNHDA and SQIVND (reference sequence). The V and J ends lost 7 bases and 4 bases respectively, with 20 bases between them. The CDR3 totals 16 residues.

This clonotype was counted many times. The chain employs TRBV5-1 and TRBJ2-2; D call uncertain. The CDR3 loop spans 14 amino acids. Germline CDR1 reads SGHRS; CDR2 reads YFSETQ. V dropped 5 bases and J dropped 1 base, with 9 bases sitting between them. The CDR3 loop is CASSRQENTGELFF. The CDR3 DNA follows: TGCGCCAGCAGTCGGCAGGAGAACACCGGGGAGCTGTTTTTT.

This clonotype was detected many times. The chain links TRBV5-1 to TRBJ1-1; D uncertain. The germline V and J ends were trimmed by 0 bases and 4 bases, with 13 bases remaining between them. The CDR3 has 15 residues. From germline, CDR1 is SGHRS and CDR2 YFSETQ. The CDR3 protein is CASSLVRVEGTEAFF. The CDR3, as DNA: TGCGCCAGCAGCTTGGTTCGGGTGGAGGGCACTGAAGCTTTCTTT.

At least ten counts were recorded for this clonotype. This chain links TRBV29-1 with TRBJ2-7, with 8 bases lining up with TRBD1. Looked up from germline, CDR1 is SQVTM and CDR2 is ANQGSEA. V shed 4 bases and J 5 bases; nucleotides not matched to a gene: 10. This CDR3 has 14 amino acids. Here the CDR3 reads CSVVRTGFLDEQYF. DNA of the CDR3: TGCAGCGTTGTCCGGACAGGGTTTCTCGACGAGCAGTACTTC.

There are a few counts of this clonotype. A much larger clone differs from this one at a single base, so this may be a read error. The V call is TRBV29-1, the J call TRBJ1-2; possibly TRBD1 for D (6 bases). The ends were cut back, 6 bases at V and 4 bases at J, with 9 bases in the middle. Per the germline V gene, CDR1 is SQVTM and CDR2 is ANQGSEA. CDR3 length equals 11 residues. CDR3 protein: CSVQGGYGYTF. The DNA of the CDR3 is TGCAGCGTACAAGGGGGCTATGGCTACACCTTC.